This is a list of T cell receptor beta chains from one sample in a study of Graves' ophthalmopathy and Graves' hyperthyroidism. One entry per CDR3 protein results from TCRdb running MiXCR on the multiplex PCR reads. The sample carries 200,000 to 250,000 distinct CDR3 sequences, around a fifth recorded once. The sample was peripheral blood. The receptors come from a woman in her fifties or sixties with Graves' ophthalmopathy. The CDR3 runs from the conserved cysteine through the conserved F or W. The D gene is left open where the match is weak. The size field is filled for only some rows; it gives once, few, many or a size class.

J gene,V gene,clone size,D gene,CDR3 DNA,CDR3 protein
TRBJ1-1,TRBV12-3/TRBV12-4,NA,NA,TGTGCCAGCAGCCCACACGTCGGCACTGAAGCTTTCTTT,CASSPHVGTEAFF
TRBJ2-1,TRBV4-2,NA,NA,TGTGCCAGCAGCCCTGACACGGACTCCTACAATGAGCAGTTCTTC,CASSPDTDSYNEQFF
TRBJ2-7,TRBV10-3,many,TRBD2,TGTGCCTTCCCCGTGCCGCGGGAGGAATCCTACGAGCAGTACTTC,CAFPVPREESYEQYF
TRBJ1-5,TRBV3-1,many,NA,TGTGCCAGCAGCCAAGATTCGCAGACCAATCAGCCCCAGCATTTT,CASSQDSQTNQPQHF
TRBJ1-1,TRBV5-1,few,NA,TGCGCCAGCAGCTTTTACGATTCGGGCACTGAAGCTTTCTTT,CASSFYDSGTEAFF
TRBJ2-7,TRBV7-6,many,TRBD2,TGTGCCAGCAGCTTATCCCCGCTAGCGGACTACGAGCAGTACTTC,CASSLSPLADYEQYF
TRBJ1-1,TRBV12-3/TRBV12-4,many,NA,TGTGCCAGCAGTTTAACTTTAGTGGGCAGAGCGAACACTGAAGCTTTCTTT,CASSLTLVGRANTEAFF
TRBJ2-7,TRBV27,many,TRBD2,TGTGCCAGCAGGCTCAAAGTCGGACTAGCGGGATCATACGAGCAGTACTTC,CASRLKVGLAGSYEQYF
TRBJ2-7,TRBV6-2/TRBV6-3,many,NA,TGTGCCAGCAGTCAAATCTACGAGCAGTACTTC,CASSQIYEQYF
TRBJ2-5,TRBV29-1,NA,NA,TGCAGCGTTGGAGGGGGGGTAGGAGAGACCCAGTACTTC,CSVGGGVGETQYF
TRBJ2-6,TRBV28,NA,NA,TGTGCCAGCAGTTTAGGTCGTGGGGCCAACGTCCTGACTTTC,CASSLGRGANVLTF
TRBJ2-7,TRBV12-3/TRBV12-4,many,NA,TGTGCCAGCAGTTTAGAGGTGAACTCCTACGAGCAGTACTTC,CASSLEVNSYEQYF